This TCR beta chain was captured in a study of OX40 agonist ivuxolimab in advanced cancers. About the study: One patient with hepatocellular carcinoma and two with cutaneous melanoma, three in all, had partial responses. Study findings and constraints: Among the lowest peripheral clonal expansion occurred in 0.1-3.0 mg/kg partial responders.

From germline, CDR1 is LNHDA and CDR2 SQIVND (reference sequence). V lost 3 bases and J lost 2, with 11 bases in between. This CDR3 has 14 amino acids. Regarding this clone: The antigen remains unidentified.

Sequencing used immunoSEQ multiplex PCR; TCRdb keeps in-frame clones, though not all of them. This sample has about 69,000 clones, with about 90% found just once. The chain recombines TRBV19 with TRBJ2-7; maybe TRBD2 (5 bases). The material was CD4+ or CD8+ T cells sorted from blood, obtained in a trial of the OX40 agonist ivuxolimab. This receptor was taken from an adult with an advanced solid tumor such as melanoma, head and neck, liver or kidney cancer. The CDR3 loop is CASSIYGETYEQYF. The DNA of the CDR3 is TGTGCCAGTAGTATCTACGGGGAAACCTACGAGCAGTACTTC.